The 7 T cell receptor beta chains below come from one sample, sequenced in a study of shared clonotypes between healthy human individuals. Positive CCR7 selection of CD45RO-negative cells yielded the naive CD8 cells, and terminally differentiated effector memory CD45RA+ cells were excluded. The protocol was immunoSEQ multiplex PCR, while the TCRdb copy is restricted to in-frame clones and leaves out a portion. This table has over 2,000,000 clones, roughly 95% appearing once. The sequencing sample was made of naive CD8+ T cells from PBMCs. The receptors stem from a man younger than 35 in good health. Some clones in this sample may be carry-over from other donors' samples.

The chain uses TRBV7-9 and TRBJ2-5, with TRBD2 matching 14 bases. The CDR3 is 17 residues long. Germline assignment: CDR1 SEHNR and CDR2 FQNEAQ (reference sequence). The V segment lost 10 bases and the J segment 3 bases; nucleotides outside the gene matches: 13. CDR3 in amino acids: CATSKGGLAGVEETQYF. The CDR3 coding sequence is TGTGCCACTAGCAAGGGGGGACTAGCGGGAGTGGAAGAGACCCAGTACTTC.

The V gene is TRBV27, the J gene TRBJ2-4; 12 bases are a match to TRBD2. There are 17 residues in the CDR3. Trimming removed 5 bases from V and 2 bases from J; junction bases left unmatched: 7. Germline V gene lookup returns CDR1 MNHEY and CDR2 SMNVEV (reference sequence). The CDR3, as DNA: TGTGCCAGCAGTCCTCGACTAGCGGGAGCCCCCAAAAACATTCAGTACTTC. This translates into CASSPRLAGAPKNIQYF.

J is TRBJ2-2 and V is TRBV5-6, with TRBD1 matching 8 bases. The V and J ends lost 0 bases and 7 bases, in that order; junction bases with no gene match: 5. This CDR3 spans 15 amino acids. CDR1 SGHDT and CDR2 YYEEEE come from the germline V gene. The CDR3, as DNA: TGTGCCAGCAGCTTGGGACAGGGGTGGGGCGGGGAGCTGTTTTTT. Its protein product is CASSLGQGWGGELFF.

This sequence joins TRBV9 and TRBJ2-3; 10 positions agree with TRBD2. The CDR3 is made up of 16 amino acids. V shed 0 bases and J 6 bases; nucleotides not matched to a gene: 7. Germline-derived CDR1 and CDR2 are SGDLS and YYNGEE. CDR3 bases: TGTGCCAGCAGCGTAGTAGCGGGAGGCCTTGGGGATACGCAGTATTTT. Translating it yields CASSVVAGGLGDTQYF.

The DNA of the CDR3 is TGCGCCAGCAGCCAAGACGGGATTTACTCTGGAAACACCATATATTTT. Translation gives CASSQDGIYSGNTIYF. This chain links TRBV4-3 with TRBJ1-3; D unclear. Germline V CDR1 and CDR2: LGHNA, YSLEER. The CDR3 is 16 amino acids. Trimming pared 0 bases from V and 0 bases from J, leaving 9 bases between.

Regarding this clone: This sample also contains other DNA sequences that code for the same CDR3. The chain carries TRBV7-9 and TRBJ1-1; D is possibly TRBD1 (6 bases). The CDR3 is made up of 13 amino acids. Looked up from germline, CDR1 is SEHNR and CDR2 is FQNEAQ (reference sequence). Trimming took off 3 bases at V and 1 base at J, with 6 bases between the two ends. CDR3 DNA sequence: TGTGCCAGCAGCTTGACAGGGAACACTGAAGCTTTCTTT. Translation gives CASSLTGNTEAFF.

The V and J genes are TRBV7-9 and TRBJ2-5; D may correspond to TRBD1 or TRBD2 (6 bases each). This CDR3 is 13 amino acids long. Germline V gene sequence: CDR1 SEHNR, CDR2 FQNEAQ (reference sequence). V was cut by 6 bases and J by 4 bases, with 12 bases left in between. DNA for the CDR3: TGTGCCAGCAGGTGGGGGGCTGGAGAGACCCAGTACTTC. Translating gives CASRWGAGETQYF.